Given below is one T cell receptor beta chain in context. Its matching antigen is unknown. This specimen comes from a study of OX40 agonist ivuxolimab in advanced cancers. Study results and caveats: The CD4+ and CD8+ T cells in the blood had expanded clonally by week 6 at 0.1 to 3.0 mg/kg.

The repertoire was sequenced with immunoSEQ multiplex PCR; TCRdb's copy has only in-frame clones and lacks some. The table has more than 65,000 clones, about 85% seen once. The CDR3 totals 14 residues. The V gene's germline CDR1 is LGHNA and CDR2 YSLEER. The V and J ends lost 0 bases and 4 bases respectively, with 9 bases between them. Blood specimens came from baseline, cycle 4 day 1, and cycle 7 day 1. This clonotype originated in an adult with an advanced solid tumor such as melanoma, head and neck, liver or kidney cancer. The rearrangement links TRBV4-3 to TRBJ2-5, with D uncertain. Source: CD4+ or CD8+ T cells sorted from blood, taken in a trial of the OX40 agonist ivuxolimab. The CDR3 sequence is CASSQDLGLETQYF. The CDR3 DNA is TGCGCCAGCAGCCAAGATCTCGGTCTAGAGACCCAGTACTTC.